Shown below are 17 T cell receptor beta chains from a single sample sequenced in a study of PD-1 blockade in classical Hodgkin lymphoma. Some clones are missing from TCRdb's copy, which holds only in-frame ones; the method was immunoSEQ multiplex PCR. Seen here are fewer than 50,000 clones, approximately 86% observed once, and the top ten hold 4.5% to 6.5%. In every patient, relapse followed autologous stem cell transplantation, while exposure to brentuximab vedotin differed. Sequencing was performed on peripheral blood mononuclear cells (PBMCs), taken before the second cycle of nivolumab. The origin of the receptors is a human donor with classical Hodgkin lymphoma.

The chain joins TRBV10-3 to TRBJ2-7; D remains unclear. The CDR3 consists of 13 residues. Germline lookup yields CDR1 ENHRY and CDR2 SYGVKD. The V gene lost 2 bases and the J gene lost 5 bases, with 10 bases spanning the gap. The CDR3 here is CAISESLRDEQYF. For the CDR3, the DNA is TGTGCCATCAGTGAGAGTCTCCGGGACGAGCAGTACTTC.

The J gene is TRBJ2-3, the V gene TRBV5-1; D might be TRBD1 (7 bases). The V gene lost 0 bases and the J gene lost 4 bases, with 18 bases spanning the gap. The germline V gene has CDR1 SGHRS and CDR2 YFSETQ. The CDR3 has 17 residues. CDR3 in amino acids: CASSLARGAPGADTQYF. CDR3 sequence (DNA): TGCGCCAGCAGCTTGGCCAGGGGGGCTCCGGGTGCAGATACGCAGTATTTT.

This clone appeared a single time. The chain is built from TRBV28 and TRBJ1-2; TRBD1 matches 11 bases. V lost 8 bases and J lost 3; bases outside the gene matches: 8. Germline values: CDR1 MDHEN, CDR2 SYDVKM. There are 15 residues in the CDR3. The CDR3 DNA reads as TGTGCCAGCTCTAACCCGGGACAGGGGGACTATGGCTACACCTTC. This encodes CASSNPGQGDYGYTF.

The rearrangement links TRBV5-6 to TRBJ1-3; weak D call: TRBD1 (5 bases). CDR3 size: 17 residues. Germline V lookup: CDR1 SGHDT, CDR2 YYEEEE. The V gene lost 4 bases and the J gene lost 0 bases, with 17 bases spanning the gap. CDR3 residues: CASSTGGLGYSGNTIYF. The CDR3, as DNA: TGTGCCAGCAGCACGGGGGGTCTCGGTTACTCTGGAAACACCATATATTTT.

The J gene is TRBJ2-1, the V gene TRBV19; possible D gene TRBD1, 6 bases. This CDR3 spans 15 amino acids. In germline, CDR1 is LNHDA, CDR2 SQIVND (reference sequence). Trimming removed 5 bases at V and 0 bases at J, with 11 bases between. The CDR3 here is CASSEGVSSYNEQFF. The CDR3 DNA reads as TGTGCCAGTAGTGAGGGGGTAAGCTCCTACAATGAGCAGTTCTTC.

CDR3 loop: CASSEGPRGWYEQYF. CDR3 DNA: TGTGCCAGCAGTGAGGGGCCTCGCGGTTGGTACGAGCAGTACTTC. The chain uses TRBV2 and TRBJ2-7; the D gene is possibly TRBD1 (5 bases). This CDR3 comprises 15 residues. V was cut by 3 bases and J by 4 bases, with 16 bases left in between. Germline V gene data show CDR1 as SNHLY and CDR2 as FYNNEI. Looking up the rest from reference TRBV2 and TRBJ2-7 gives the full variable domain: EPEVTQTPSHQVTQMGQEVILRCVPISNHLYFYWYRQILGQKVEFLVSFYNNEISEKSEIFDDQFSVERPDGSNFTLKIRSTKLEDSAMYFCASSEGPRGWYEQYFGPGTRLTVT.

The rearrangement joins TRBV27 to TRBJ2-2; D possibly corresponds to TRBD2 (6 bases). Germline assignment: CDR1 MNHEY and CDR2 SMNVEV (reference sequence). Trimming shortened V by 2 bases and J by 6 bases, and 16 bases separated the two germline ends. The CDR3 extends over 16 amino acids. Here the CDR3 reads CASSLHGSGHAGELFF. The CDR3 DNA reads TGTGCCAGCAGTTTACACGGGAGCGGCCATGCCGGGGAGCTGTTTTTT.

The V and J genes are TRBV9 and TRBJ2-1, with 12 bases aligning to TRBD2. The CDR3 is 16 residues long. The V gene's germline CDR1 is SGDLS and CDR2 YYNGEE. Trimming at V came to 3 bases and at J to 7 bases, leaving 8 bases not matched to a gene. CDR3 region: CASSAMLAGGANEQFF. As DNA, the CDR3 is TGTGCCAGCAGCGCGATGCTAGCGGGAGGGGCGAATGAGCAGTTCTTC.

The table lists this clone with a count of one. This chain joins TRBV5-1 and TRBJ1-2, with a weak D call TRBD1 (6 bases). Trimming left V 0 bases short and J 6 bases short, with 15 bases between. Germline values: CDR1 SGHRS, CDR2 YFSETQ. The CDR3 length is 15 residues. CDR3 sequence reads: CASSLGGTGSDGYTF. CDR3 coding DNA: TGCGCCAGCAGCTTGGGGGGTACAGGGAGCGATGGCTACACCTTC.

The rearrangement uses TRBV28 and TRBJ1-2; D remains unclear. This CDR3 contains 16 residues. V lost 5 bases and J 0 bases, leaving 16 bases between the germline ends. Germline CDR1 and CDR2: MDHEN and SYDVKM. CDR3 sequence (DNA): TGTGCCAGCAGTACCCAGGTTACTCCAGCTAACTATGGCTACACCTTC. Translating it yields CASSTQVTPANYGYTF.

CDR3 sequence (DNA): TGCGCCAGCAGCCGGACAGGCCAGAGGGCGTTAAGCTCTGGGGCCAACGTCCTGACTTTC. As protein: CASSRTGQRALSSGANVLTF. The chain combines TRBV5-1 with TRBJ2-6, with 7 positions matching TRBD1. Per the germline V gene, CDR1 is SGHRS and CDR2 is YFSETQ. Trimming cost V 4 bases and J 0 bases; bases outside gene matches: 16. The CDR3 sequence is 20 residues long.

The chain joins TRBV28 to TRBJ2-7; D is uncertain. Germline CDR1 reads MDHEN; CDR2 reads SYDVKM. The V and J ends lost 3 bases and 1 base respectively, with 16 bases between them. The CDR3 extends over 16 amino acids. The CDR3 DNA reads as TGTGCCAGCAGTTTCGAGTTCGGGCGGCGGTCCTACGAGCAGTACTTC. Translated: CASSFEFGRRSYEQYF.

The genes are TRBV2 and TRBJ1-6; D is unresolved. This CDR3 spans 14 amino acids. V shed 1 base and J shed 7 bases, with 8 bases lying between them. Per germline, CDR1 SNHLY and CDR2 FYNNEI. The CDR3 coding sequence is TGTGCCAGCAGTGAAGTGGGCCCCAATTCACCCCTCCACTTT. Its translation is CASSEVGPNSPLHF.

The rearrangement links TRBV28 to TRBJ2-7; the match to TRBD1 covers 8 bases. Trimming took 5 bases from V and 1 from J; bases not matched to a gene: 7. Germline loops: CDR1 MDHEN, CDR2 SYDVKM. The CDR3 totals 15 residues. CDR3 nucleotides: TGTGCCAGCAGTCGGACAGGGTCCGGGTCCTACGAGCAGTACTTC. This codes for CASSRTGSGSYEQYF.

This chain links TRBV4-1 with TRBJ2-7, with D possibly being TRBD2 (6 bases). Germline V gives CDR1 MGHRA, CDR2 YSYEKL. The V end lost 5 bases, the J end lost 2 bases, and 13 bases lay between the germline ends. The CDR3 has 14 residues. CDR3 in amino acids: CASSTRLGTYEQYF. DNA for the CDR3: TGCGCCAGCAGCACCCGACTAGGCACCTACGAGCAGTACTTC.

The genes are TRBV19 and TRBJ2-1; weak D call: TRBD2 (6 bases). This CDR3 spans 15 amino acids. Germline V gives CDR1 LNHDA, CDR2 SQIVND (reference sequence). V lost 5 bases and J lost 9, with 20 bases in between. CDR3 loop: CASSDSPVPGSEQFF. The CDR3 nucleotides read TGTGCCAGTAGTGACTCCCCGGTCCCCGGGAGTGAGCAGTTCTTC.

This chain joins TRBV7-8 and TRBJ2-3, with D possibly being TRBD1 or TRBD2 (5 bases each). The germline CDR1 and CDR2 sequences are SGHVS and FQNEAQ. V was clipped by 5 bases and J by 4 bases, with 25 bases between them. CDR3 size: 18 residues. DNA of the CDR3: TGTGCCAGCAGCCCTAGAATCCGGGACCCAAAAAGGGCAGATACGCAGTATTTT. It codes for CASSPRIRDPKRADTQYF.